The 26 T cell receptor beta chains presented below share a single source sample, sequenced in a study of blood T cell repertoires in COVID-19. Repertoires were generated with immunoSEQ multiplex PCR, while TCRdb's copy carries only in-frame clones and drops some. The sample consists of roughly 25,000 clones, roughly 84% of them appearing once. The sequencing sample was made of peripheral blood. The receptors shown here come from a man aged 50 or older with active COVID-19.

This clone appeared a few times. CDR3 in amino acids: CASTMTAARGLAFNEQFF. The CDR3, as DNA: TGTGCCAGCACTATGACTGCCGCTCGGGGACTAGCGTTCAATGAGCAGTTCTTC. The chain links TRBV11-3 to TRBJ2-1, with TRBD2 matching 10 bases. The CDR3 runs to 18 residues. V trimming: 7 bases; J trimming: 6 bases; junction bases outside the gene matches: 18. Germline assignment: CDR1 SGHNT and CDR2 YENEEA.

The rearrangement links TRBV9 to TRBJ2-7; D is perhaps TRBD1 (6 bases). This CDR3 region has 14 residues. Trimming removed 0 bases from V and 3 bases from J, with 10 bases in between. Germline lookup yields CDR1 SGDLS and CDR2 YYNGEE. CDR3 bases: TGTGCCAGCAGCGTAGTTCCGGACAGCTACGAGCAGTACTTC. Amino acids: CASSVVPDSYEQYF.

The gene calls are TRBV11-2 and TRBJ2-1, with 10 bases aligning to TRBD2. The V gene end was trimmed by 1 base and the J gene end by 9 bases; junction bases not matched to a gene: 9. CDR1 and CDR2 (germline): SGHAT, FQNNGV. The CDR3 covers 16 residues. CDR3 sequence reads: CASSLAERGGQGEQFF. CDR3 in DNA: TGTGCCAGCAGCTTAGCAGAGCGGGGGGGGCAGGGTGAGCAGTTCTTC.

This clone turned up a few times. This chain joins TRBV5-6 and TRBJ2-3; a weak D match, TRBD2 (6 bases). The germline CDR1 and CDR2 sequences are SGHDT and YYEEEE. V was pared by 0 bases and J by 3 bases, with 11 bases between. The CDR3 contains 15 residues. The CDR3 sequence: CASSLGGESTDTQYF. The CDR3 coding sequence is TGTGCCAGCAGCTTGGGCGGGGAAAGTACAGATACGCAGTATTTT.

A few counts support this clone. The rearrangement uses TRBV7-9 and TRBJ1-6, with 7 bases fitting TRBD1. CDR1 and CDR2 (germline): SEHNR, FQNEAQ (reference sequence). V lost 5 bases to trimming and J lost 16 bases; unmatched junction nucleotides: 11. The CDR3 has 13 residues. CDR3 sequence (DNA): TGTGCCAGCAGCCGGGACAGCCAAGTTGCTCTCCACTTT. The encoded protein is CASSRDSQVALHF.

J is TRBJ1-3 and V is TRBV6-4, with TRBD1 identical over 9 bases. Germline lookup yields CDR1 MRHNA and CDR2 SNTAGT. V trimming: 4 bases; J trimming: 4 bases; junction bases outside the gene matches: 5. The CDR3 contains 15 residues. CDR3 DNA sequence: TGTGCCAGCAGTGCAACAGGGGGCGTCGGAAACACCATATATTTT. Protein product: CASSATGGVGNTIYF.

This chain connects TRBV19 to TRBJ2-1; 8 bases are a match to TRBD2. Germline CDR1 and CDR2: LNHDA and SQIVND (reference sequence). This CDR3 is built from 14 residues. The V gene end was trimmed by 5 bases and the J gene end by 6 bases; junction bases not matched to a gene: 6. This CDR3 reads CASSGGLGGNEQFF. The CDR3 coding sequence is TGTGCCAGTAGTGGGGGACTAGGGGGCAATGAGCAGTTCTTC.

The V call is TRBV7-2, the J call TRBJ1-6; D unclear. The V and J ends lost 5 bases and 3 bases respectively, with 23 bases between them. The CDR3 length is 19 residues. Germline CDR1 reads SGHTA; CDR2 reads FQGNSA. As DNA, the CDR3 is TGTGCCAGCAGCCTCCCCGCTCGGTTTTCAGGAGGCTATAATTCACCCCTCCACTTT. Its protein product is CASSLPARFSGGYNSPLHF.

The chain combines TRBV10-2 with TRBJ1-5; D is undetermined. Trimming removed 7 bases from V and 0 bases from J, with 10 bases in between. This CDR3 has 14 amino acids. Germline-derived CDR1 and CDR2 are WSHSY and SAAADI. CDR3 amino acids: CASTFGSSNQPQHF. The CDR3 nucleotides are TGCGCCAGCACCTTTGGCTCTAGCAATCAGCCCCAGCATTTT.

The chain is built from TRBV29-1 and TRBJ1-1, with D possibly matching TRBD1 (5 bases). The CDR3 sequence is 13 residues long. Germline CDR1 reads SQVTM; CDR2 reads ANQGSEA. V lost 6 bases and J 1 base, leaving 12 bases between the germline ends. CDR3 loop: CSVARVGNTEAFF. CDR3 sequence (DNA): TGCAGCGTCGCCAGGGTTGGGAACACTGAAGCTTTCTTT.

The chain is built from TRBV6-2 or TRBV6-3 and TRBJ2-5, with 13 bases that match TRBD2. J lost 4 bases, V lost 4 bases, and 3 bases had no gene match. The germline V gene encodes CDR1 MNHEY and CDR2 SVGEGT. The CDR3 is made up of 15 amino acids. CDR3 in amino acids: CASSWTSGGTETQYF. In nucleotides, the CDR3 is TGTGCCAGCAGTTGGACTAGCGGGGGTACAGAGACCCAGTACTTC.

V and J are TRBV29-1 and TRBJ2-5; possible D gene TRBD2, 7 bases. There are 14 residues in the CDR3. V lost 3 bases, J lost 2 bases, and 13 bases lay in between. Germline CDR1 is SQVTM and CDR2 is ANQGSEA. In DNA, the CDR3 is TGCAGCGTTGACTGGGGGGGCCTACAAGAGACCCAGTACTTC. It yields the protein CSVDWGGLQETQYF.

This chain links TRBV5-4 with TRBJ1-2; 7 nucleotides match TRBD1. J gave up 4 bases and V 4 bases, and 7 bases lay outside the gene matches. This CDR3 is built from 14 residues. Germline CDR1 and CDR2: SGHNT and YYREEE (reference sequence). The CDR3 DNA follows: TGTGCCAGCAGCCTAAACCAGGGGGGCTATGGCTACACCTTC. The encoded protein is CASSLNQGGYGYTF.

This clone has only one observation. The chain joins TRBV28 to TRBJ1-3; no definite D call. CDR1 is MDHEN and CDR2 is SYDVKM in the germline V gene. This CDR3 is built from 14 residues. V lost 0 bases to trimming and J lost 3 bases, with 6 bases between them. The CDR3 sequence is CASSLWGDGNTIYF. The CDR3 region has the DNA TGTGCCAGCAGTTTATGGGGCGATGGAAACACCATATATTTT.

This clone was observed a few times. The rearrangement joins TRBV19 to TRBJ1-2, with 7 positions matching TRBD1. The CDR3 consists of 13 residues. J gave up 5 bases and V 5 bases, and 5 bases lay outside the gene matches. Germline CDR1 LNHDA, CDR2 SQIVND (reference sequence). The CDR3 nucleotides read TGTGCCAGTAGTGACAGGGTGAATTATGGCTACACCTTC. Its translation is CASSDRVNYGYTF. Full variable domain (rest looked up from reference TRBV19 and TRBJ1-2): DGGITQSPKYLFRKEGQNVTLSCEQNLNHDAMYWYRQDPGQGLRLIYYSQIVNDFQKGDIAEGYSVSREKKESFPLTVTSAQKNPTAFYLCASSDRVNYGYTFGSGTRLTVV.

The J gene is TRBJ2-5, the V gene TRBV5-1, with 8 bases identical to TRBD1. Per germline, CDR1 SGHRS and CDR2 YFSETQ. V trimming: 2 bases; J trimming: 7 bases; junction bases outside the gene matches: 7. The CDR3 covers 14 residues. Here the CDR3 DNA reads TGCGCCAGCAGCTTCGACAGGGGAAGTGGGACCCAGTACTTC. Amino acid sequence: CASSFDRGSGTQYF.

V and J are TRBV5-1 and TRBJ1-2, with 11 bases lining up with TRBD1. After removal of 4 bases from V and 4 bases from J, the junction contained 6 bases not matched to a gene. The CDR3 spans 15 residues. Germline values: CDR1 SGHRS, CDR2 YFSETQ. The CDR3 region is CASSPGTGGIYGYTF. The CDR3 DNA follows: TGCGCCAGCAGCCCCGGGACAGGGGGTATCTATGGCTACACCTTC.

This chain uses TRBV5-1 with TRBJ2-3; 7 nucleotides line up with TRBD2. J lost 0 bases, V lost 6 bases, and 13 bases had no gene match. The CDR3 is 17 residues long. Germline assignment: CDR1 SGHRS and CDR2 YFSETQ. The CDR3 DNA reads TGCGCCAGCACCCCCCGGGGAGGGACGGCTAGCACAGATACGCAGTATTTT. Amino acid sequence: CASTPRGGTASTDTQYF.

The rearrangement links TRBV5-8 to TRBJ2-2; D is perhaps TRBD2 (6 bases). V gave up 4 bases and J gave up 2 bases, with 15 bases separating them. Germline V gene data show CDR1 as SGHTS and CDR2 as YDEGEE. This CDR3 contains 16 residues. CDR3 in amino acids: CASSGGAGPNTGELFF. The CDR3 bases are TGTGCCAGCAGCGGCGGGGCGGGACCTAACACCGGGGAGCTGTTTTTT.

This clone was seen only once. The chain links TRBV27 to TRBJ1-3; 8 nucleotides align to TRBD1. This CDR3 spans 15 amino acids. With 6 bases clipped from V and 4 bases from J, the junction kept 8 bases outside the gene matches. Germline lookup yields CDR1 MNHEY and CDR2 SMNVEV (reference sequence). The CDR3 DNA reads TGTGCCAGCAGGAATGTTGGACAGGGAGGAAACACCATATATTTT. This translates into CASRNVGQGGNTIYF.

The chain combines TRBV19 with TRBJ1-5; D is unresolved. V dropped 11 bases and J dropped 7 bases, with 12 bases sitting between them. The CDR3 consists of 11 residues. CDR1 is LNHDA and CDR2 is SQIVND in the germline V gene (reference sequence). The CDR3 loop is CAHEGRQPQHF. CDR3 bases: TGTGCCCACGAGGGTAGGCAGCCCCAGCATTTT.

This chain connects TRBV6-5 to TRBJ2-1, with 12 bases that match TRBD2. V was pared by 5 bases and J by 12 bases, with 8 bases of the junction left unmatched. The CDR3 extends over 14 amino acids. Germline V lookup: CDR1 MNHEY, CDR2 SVGAGI. The CDR3 protein is CASSPTSGSRGQFF. The DNA of the CDR3 is TGTGCCAGCAGTCCGACTAGCGGGAGTAGGGGGCAGTTCTTC.

This clone has just one count. The chain links TRBV30 to TRBJ1-1, with 7 positions matching TRBD1. CDR1 and CDR2 (germline): GTSNPN, SVGIG (reference sequence). Germline trimming cut 3 bases from V and 3 bases from J; bases unmatched to any gene: 22. The CDR3 spans 19 residues. Here the CDR3 reads CAWRPPLDRNYMRDTEAFF. For the CDR3, the DNA is TGTGCCTGGAGGCCCCCCCTGGACAGGAATTATATGAGGGACACTGAAGCTTTCTTT.

The chain recombines TRBV6-5 with TRBJ2-1; tentatively, D is TRBD1 (6 bases). Trimming stripped 11 bases from V and 4 bases from J, with 12 bases between. Per the germline V gene, CDR1 is MNHEY and CDR2 is SVGAGI. CDR3 length: 12 residues. DNA for the CDR3: TGTGCCGTAAACAGGGATTACAATGAGCAGTTCTTC. Its protein is CAVNRDYNEQFF.

The gene calls are TRBV11-2 and TRBJ2-7; possibly TRBD1 for D (6 bases). CDR1 is SGHAT, CDR2 FQNNGV, per germline. This CDR3 has 13 residues. The germline V and J ends were trimmed by 8 bases and 2 bases, with 13 bases remaining between them. The CDR3 loop is CASGYRDTYEQYF. The CDR3 DNA reads TGTGCCAGCGGGTACCGGGACACCTACGAGCAGTACTTC.

The chain has TRBV20-1 and TRBJ2-1; TRBD2 agrees at 9 bases. There are 15 residues in the CDR3. Germline trimming cut 3 bases from V and 3 bases from J; bases unmatched to any gene: 6. The germline V gene encodes CDR1 DFQATT and CDR2 SNEGSKA (reference sequence). The CDR3 reads CSASDLSGSYNEQFF. CDR3 nucleotides: TGCAGTGCTAGTGACCTTAGCGGGAGCTACAATGAGCAGTTCTTC.